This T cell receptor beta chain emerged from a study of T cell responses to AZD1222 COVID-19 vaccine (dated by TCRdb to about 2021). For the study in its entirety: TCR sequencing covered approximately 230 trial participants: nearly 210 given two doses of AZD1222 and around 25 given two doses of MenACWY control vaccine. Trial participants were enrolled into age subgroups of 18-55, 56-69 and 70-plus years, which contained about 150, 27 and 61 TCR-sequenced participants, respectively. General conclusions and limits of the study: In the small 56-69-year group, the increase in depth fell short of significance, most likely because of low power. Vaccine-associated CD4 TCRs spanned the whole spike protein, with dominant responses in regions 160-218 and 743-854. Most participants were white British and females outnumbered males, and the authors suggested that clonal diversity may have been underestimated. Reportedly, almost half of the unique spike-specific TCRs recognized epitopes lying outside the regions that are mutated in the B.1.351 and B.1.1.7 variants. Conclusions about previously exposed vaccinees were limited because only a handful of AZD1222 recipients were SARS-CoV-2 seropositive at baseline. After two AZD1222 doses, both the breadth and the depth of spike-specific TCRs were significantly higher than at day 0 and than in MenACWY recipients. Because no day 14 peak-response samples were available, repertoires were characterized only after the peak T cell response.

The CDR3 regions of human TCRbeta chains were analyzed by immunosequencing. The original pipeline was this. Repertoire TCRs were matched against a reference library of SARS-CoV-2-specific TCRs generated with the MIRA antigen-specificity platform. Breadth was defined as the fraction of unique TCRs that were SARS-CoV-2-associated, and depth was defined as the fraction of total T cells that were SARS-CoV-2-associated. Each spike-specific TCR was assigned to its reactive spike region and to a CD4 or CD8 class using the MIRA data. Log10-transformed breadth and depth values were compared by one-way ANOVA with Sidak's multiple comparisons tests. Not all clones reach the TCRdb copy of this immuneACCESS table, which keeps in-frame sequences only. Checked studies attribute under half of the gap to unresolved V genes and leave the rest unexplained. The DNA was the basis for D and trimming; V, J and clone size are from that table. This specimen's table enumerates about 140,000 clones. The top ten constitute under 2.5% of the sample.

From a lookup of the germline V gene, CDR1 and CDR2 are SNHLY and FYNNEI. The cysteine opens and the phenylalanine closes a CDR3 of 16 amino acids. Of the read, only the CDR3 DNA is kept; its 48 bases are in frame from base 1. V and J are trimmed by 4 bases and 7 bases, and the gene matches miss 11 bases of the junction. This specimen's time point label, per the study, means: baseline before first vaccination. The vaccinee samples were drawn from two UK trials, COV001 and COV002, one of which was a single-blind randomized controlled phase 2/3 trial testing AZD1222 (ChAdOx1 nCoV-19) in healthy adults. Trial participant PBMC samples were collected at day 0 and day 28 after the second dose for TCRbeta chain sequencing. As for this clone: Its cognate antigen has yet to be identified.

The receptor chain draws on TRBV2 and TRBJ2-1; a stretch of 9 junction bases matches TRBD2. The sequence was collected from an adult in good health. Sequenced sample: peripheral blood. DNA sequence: TGTGCCAGCAGTGTCAGCGGGGGGACCTCTCGGAATGAGCAGTTCTTC. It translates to CASSVSGGTSRNEQFF.